The T cell receptor beta chain described here comes from a study of T cells in Graves' hyperthyroidism and ophthalmopathy (dated 2019 in TCRdb). For the study in its entirety: Peripheral blood samples were taken at initial diagnosis, before any treatment was given. To identify distinguishing TCR V-J signatures, a discovery cohort of about 100 patients was used, comprising 43 with Graves' ophthalmopathy and some 60 with stable Graves' hyperthyroidism. An independent validation cohort of around 20 hyperthyroidism patients and roughly 16 patients who later progressed to ophthalmopathy tested prospective prediction of ophthalmopathy. The 95 to 100 discovery patients were randomly split 7:3 into training and test sets. The study also compared thyroid tissue and blood T-cell repertoires from more than five Graves' hyperthyroidism patients. After blood sampling, hyperthyroidism patients were treated with methimazole at a starting dose of 30 mg daily, and ophthalmopathy patients were treated with high-dose intravenous methylprednisolone. According to the paper, TCR Vbeta CDR3 sequencing was carried out on 135 peripheral blood samples, which came from fewer than 50 ophthalmopathy, approximately 78 hyperthyroidism and some 17 progressor patients.

Paper-wide results and their limitations: In validation, the model predicted progression to ophthalmopathy a median of about 6.5 months before onset, with roughly 70% sensitivity and about 72% specificity. Ophthalmopathy was separated from stable hyperthyroidism by a 13 V-J signature model, with approximately 89% sensitivity and 81% to 82% specificity obtained in cross-validation and 80%/75% obtained in testing. Sample size was not statistically predetermined, and investigators were not blinded to group allocation. Most expanded thyroid clonotypes (frequency above 0.001) were also detected in blood, suggesting blood repertoires may reflect thyroid immune responses.

In regard to this clonotype: What this receptor recognizes is not known. No clone much larger than this one lies a single base away; base qualities are absent.

Including cysteine and phenylalanine, the CDR3 has 19 amino acids. Solely the CDR3 DNA is kept, with 57 bases framed from the first base. Unmatched junction bases come to 19, with V trimmed by 7 bases and J by 3 bases. The germline V gene specifies SGHRS as CDR1 and YFSETQ as CDR2. Amplification of TCR beta CDR3 regions was carried out from RNA transcripts. The TCR CDR3 was subjected to a first round of RT-PCR using the HTBI primer set and the Qiagen OneStep RT-PCR kit. A second multiplex PCR round built the libraries, followed by size selection and purification. The libraries were sequenced on an Illumina HiSeq2000 using paired-end 100 bp reads. The source study handled its data this way. SOAPnuke was used to process the raw data, with reads discarded if the reads contained adapters or uncalled bases, had a mean Phred below 15, or lacked an exact constant-primer or identifier match. High-quality paired reads were merged with COPE v1.2.5, and unique nucleotide sequences were defined as clonotypes. MiTCR v1.1 was used to align the clonotypes against IMGT TRBV, TRBD and TRBJ reference segments. Analysis was restricted to V-J combinations with a frequency above 0.0001, which covered 99.2% of repertoires. A TCS score was defined as the ratio between F50 (clonal expansion) and ExV (chaos), using BLOSUM62-based TCRdist between CDR3 peptides within each V-J. Welch's t-statistics and random forest reduced roughly 500 V-J features to 10 to 15, which were used in a naive Bayes classifier (R e1071). TCRdb itself trimmed the public reads at Q25 with fastp, ran MiXCR and retained productive beta chains. CDR3 protein sequences are deduplicated, and each keeps its most common genes and DNA. TCRdb, not the original authors, processed these V and J calls. The sample yields a few hundred thousand distinct CDR3 sequences; 15% to 18% were counted once. The ten largest clones capture about a quarter of the sample.

The hyperthyroidism patients were between 18 and 65 years old and newly diagnosed, with a disease duration of less than 2 months. The study excluded patients with uncontrolled infections, other autoimmune diseases, pregnancy or lactation. Clinical symptoms, serum thyroxine and TRAb, thyroid ultrasound, and orbital computed tomography formed the basis for the diagnoses. For progressor patients, blood was drawn at the first diagnosis of hyperthyroidism, before any ophthalmopathy symptoms had appeared. Ficoll-Paque density gradient centrifugation was used to isolate PBMCs from about 9.4 ml of fresh peripheral blood. Progressor patients were initially diagnosed with Graves' hyperthyroidism and developed ophthalmopathy during follow-up. Total RNA was extracted with Trizol reagent, and quality was checked on an Agilent 2100 Bioanalyzer.

The chain is made from TRBV5-1 and TRBJ2-3, with 11 central nucleotides matching TRBD2. This receptor was taken from a woman younger than 30 with Graves' hyperthyroidism that later progressed to Graves' ophthalmopathy. Source material: blood. The CDR3 reads as follows: CASQRLPTLLAGGTDTQYF. The sequence in DNA is TGCGCCAGCCAGCGGCTCCCTACCCTGCTAGCGGGAGGTACAGATACGCAGTATTTT.